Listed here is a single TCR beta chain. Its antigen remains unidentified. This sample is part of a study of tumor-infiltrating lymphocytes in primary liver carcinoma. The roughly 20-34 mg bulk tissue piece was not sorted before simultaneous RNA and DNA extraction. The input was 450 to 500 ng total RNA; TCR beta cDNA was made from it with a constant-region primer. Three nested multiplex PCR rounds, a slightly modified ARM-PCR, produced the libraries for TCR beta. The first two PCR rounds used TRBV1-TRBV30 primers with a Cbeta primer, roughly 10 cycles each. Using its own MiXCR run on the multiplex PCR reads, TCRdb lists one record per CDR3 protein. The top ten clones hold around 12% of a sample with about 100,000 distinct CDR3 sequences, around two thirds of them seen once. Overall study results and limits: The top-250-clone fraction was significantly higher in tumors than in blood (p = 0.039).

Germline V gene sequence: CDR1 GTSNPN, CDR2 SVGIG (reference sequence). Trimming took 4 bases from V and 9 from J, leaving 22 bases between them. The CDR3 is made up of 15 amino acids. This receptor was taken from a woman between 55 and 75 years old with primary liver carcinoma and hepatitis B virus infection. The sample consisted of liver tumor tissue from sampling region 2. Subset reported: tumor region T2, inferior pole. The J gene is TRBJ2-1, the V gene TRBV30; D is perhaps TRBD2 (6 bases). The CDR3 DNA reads TGTGCCTGGAAAATCCCGGGACGGGGGAACAGTGAGCAGTTCTTC. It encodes CAWKIPGRGNSEQFF.